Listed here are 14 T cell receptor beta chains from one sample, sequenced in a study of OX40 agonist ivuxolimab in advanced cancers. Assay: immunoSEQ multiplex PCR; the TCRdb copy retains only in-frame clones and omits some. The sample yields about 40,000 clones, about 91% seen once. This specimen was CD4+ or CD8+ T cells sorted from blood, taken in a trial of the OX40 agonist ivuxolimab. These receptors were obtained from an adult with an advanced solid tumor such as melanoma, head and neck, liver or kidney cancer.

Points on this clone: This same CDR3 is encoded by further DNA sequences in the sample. For the CDR3, the DNA is TGTGCCAGCAGTGAAGGGACAGTCTCCTACAATGAGCAGTTCTTC. Encoded protein: CASSEGTVSYNEQFF. This chain uses TRBV2 with TRBJ2-1, with TRBD1 as a possible D gene (6 bases). Per the germline V gene, CDR1 is SNHLY and CDR2 is FYNNEI. The CDR3 length is 15 residues. V dropped 1 base and J dropped 0 bases, with 7 bases sitting between them.

Here the CDR3 DNA reads TGTGCCAGCAGTCTCAACTCAGGGGTCGATGGCTACACCTTC. It translates to CASSLNSGVDGYTF. The chain links TRBV6-5 to TRBJ1-2; D possibly corresponds to TRBD1 (6 bases). The CDR3 length is 14 residues. Germline V gene sequence: CDR1 MNHEY, CDR2 SVGAGI. Trimming shortened V by 5 bases and J by 6 bases, and 16 bases separated the two germline ends.

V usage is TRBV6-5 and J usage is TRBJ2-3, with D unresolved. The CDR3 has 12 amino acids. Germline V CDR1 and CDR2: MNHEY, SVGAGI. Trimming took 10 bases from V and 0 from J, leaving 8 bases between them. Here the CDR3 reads CATIDSTDTQYF. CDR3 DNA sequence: TGTGCCACCATCGATAGCACAGATACGCAGTATTTT.

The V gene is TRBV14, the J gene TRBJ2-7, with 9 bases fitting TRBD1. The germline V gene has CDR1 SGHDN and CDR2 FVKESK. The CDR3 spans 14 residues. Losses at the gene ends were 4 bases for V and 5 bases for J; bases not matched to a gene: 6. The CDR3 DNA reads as TGTGCCAGCAGCCCCCGGGACAGGGTTGACGAGCAGTACTTC. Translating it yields CASSPRDRVDEQYF.

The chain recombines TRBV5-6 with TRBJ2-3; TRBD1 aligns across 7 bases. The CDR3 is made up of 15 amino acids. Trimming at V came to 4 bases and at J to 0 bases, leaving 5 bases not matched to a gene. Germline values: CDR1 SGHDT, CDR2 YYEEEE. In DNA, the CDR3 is TGTGCCAGCAGCCCTAAAGGGGGCAGCACAGATACGCAGTATTTT. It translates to CASSPKGGSTDTQYF. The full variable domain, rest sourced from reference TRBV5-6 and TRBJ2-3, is DAGVTQSPTHLIKTRGQQVTLRCSPKSGHDTVSWYQQALGQGPQFIFQYYEEEERQRGNFPDRFSGHQFPNYSSELNVNALLLGDSALYLCASSPKGGSTDTQYFGPGTRLTVL.

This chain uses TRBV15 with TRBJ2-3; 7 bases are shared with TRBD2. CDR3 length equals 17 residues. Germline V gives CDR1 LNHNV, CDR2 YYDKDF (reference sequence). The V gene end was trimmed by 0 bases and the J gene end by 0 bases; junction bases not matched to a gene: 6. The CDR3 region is CATSRDARDYSTDTQYF. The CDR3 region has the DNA TGTGCCACCAGCAGAGATGCCCGGGACTATAGCACAGATACGCAGTATTTT.

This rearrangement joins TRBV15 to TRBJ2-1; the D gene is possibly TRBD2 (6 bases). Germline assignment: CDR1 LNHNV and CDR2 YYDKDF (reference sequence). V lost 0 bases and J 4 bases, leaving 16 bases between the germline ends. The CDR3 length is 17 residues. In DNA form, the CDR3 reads TGTGCCACCAGCAGAGATGGGCGGCGGGGTCTTTACAATGAGCAGTTCTTC. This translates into CATSRDGRRGLYNEQFF.

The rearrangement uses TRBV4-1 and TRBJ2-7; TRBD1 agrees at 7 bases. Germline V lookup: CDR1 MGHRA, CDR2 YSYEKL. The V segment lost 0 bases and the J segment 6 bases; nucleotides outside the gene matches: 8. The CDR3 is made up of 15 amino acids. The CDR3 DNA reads TGCGCCAGCAGCCAAGAAAACAGGGGACGGCTCGAGCAGTACTTC. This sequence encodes CASSQENRGRLEQYF.

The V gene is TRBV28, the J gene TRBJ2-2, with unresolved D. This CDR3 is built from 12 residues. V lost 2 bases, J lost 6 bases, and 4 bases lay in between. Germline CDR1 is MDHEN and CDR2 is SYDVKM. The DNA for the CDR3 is TGTGCCAGCAGTTTAATTGCCGGGGAGCTGTTTTTT. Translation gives CASSLIAGELFF.

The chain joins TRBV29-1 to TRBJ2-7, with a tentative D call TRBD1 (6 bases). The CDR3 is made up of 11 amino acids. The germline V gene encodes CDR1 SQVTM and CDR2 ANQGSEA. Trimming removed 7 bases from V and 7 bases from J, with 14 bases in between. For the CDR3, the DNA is TGCAGCGCGGACAGCTTCGGGGAGCAGTACTTC. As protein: CSADSFGEQYF.

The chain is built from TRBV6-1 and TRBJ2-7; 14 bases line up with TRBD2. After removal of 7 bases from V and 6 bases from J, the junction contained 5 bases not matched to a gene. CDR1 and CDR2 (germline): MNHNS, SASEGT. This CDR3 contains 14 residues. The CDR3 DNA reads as TGTGCCAGCACGGGACTAGCGGGAGTGGGCGAGCAGTACTTC. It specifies CASTGLAGVGEQYF.

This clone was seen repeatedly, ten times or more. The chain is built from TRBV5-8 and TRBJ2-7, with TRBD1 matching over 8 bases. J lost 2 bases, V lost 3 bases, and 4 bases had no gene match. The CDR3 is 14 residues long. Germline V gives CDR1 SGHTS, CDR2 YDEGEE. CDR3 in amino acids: CASSWGTGAYEQYF. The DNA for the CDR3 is TGTGCCAGCAGCTGGGGGACAGGAGCCTACGAGCAGTACTTC.

The CDR3 spells CASSGGNEQFF. DNA of the CDR3: TGTGCCAGCAGCGGAGGAAATGAGCAGTTCTTC. The genes are TRBV9 and TRBJ2-1; D remains ambiguous. Germline values: CDR1 SGDLS, CDR2 YYNGEE. The CDR3 runs to 11 residues. Deletions cut 3 bases from V and 7 bases from J, with 5 bases between.

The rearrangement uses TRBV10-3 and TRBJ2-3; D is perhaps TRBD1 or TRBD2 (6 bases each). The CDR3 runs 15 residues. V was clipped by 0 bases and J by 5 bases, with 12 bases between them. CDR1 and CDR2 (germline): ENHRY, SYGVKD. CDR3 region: CAISESGRGGDTQYF. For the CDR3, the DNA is TGTGCCATCAGTGAGTCCGGCAGGGGAGGAGATACGCAGTATTTT.